These 4 T cell receptor beta chains originate from one sample sequenced in a study of blood T cell repertoires in COVID-19. Sequencing was performed with immunoSEQ multiplex PCR; in TCRdb, only in-frame clones are kept and a portion is missing. The table has 55,000 to 85,000 clones, around nine tenths seen once; the top ten hold around 5%. Sequenced material: peripheral blood. These receptors were obtained from a woman younger than 30 with acute or convalescent COVID-19.

The CDR3 loop reads CASSQDQNSGYTF. In DNA form, the CDR3 reads TGTGCCAGCAGCCAAGATCAGAACAGCGGCTACACCTTC. The chain links TRBV3-1 (or the pseudogene TRBV3-2) to TRBJ1-2; unclear D gene. The ends were cut back, 0 bases at V and 8 bases at J, with 10 bases in the middle. Germline assignment: CDR1 LGHDT and CDR2 YNNKEL (reference sequence). The CDR3 totals 13 residues.

This clone was picked up one time. V is TRBV29-1 and J is TRBJ1-2; 9 nucleotides match TRBD1. This CDR3 has 14 amino acids. V lost 7 bases, J lost 2 bases, and 8 bases stayed unmatched. The germline V gene encodes CDR1 SQVTM and CDR2 ANQGSEA. CDR3 bases: TGCAGCGCCTCAAGGGGACAGGGAAACTATGGCTACACCTTC. Encoded protein: CSASRGQGNYGYTF.

The gene calls are TRBV6-5 and TRBJ2-1, with TRBD1 matching 12 bases. CDR1 is MNHEY and CDR2 is SVGAGI in the germline V gene. V was clipped by 6 bases and J by 6 bases; unmatched bases: 6. The CDR3 runs to 15 residues. In DNA form, the CDR3 reads TGTGCCAGCAGGACCGGGACAGGGGGCCTCAATGAGCAGTTCTTC. This encodes CASRTGTGGLNEQFF.

The chain combines TRBV18 with TRBJ2-1; 9 nucleotides match TRBD1. Trimming took 3 bases from V and 6 from J; bases not matched to a gene: 3. Germline V gene lookup returns CDR1 KGHSH and CDR2 LQKENI. This CDR3 region has 14 residues. In DNA form, the CDR3 reads TGTGCCAGCTCACCGGGACAGGGTTCCAATGAGCAGTTCTTC. This codes for CASSPGQGSNEQFF.